This T cell receptor (beta chain) was obtained from a study of T cells in Graves' hyperthyroidism and ophthalmopathy. From RNA transcripts, TCR beta CDR3 regions were amplified. TCR CDR3 underwent first-round RT-PCR with the HTBI primer set. TCRdb reanalysed the multiplex PCR reads using MiXCR and keeps one entry per CDR3 protein. The sample includes about 510,000 distinct CDR3 sequences, 14% of them seen just once. This clonotype appeared many times. The source of the PBMCs was over 8.5 ml of fresh peripheral blood. The junction had 5 bases not matched to a gene; V was cut back by 4 bases and J by 5 bases. This CDR3 is built from 14 residues. Per germline, CDR1 SGHTA and CDR2 FQGNSA.

The chain combines TRBV7-2 with TRBJ1-1; 9 bases are shared with TRBD1. The sequence was obtained from a middle-aged woman with Graves' hyperthyroidism. Sample: blood. Here the CDR3 DNA reads TGTGCCAGCAGCTATTGGACAGGGGCGACTGAAGCTTTCTTT. Encoded protein: CASSYWTGATEAFF.